This T cell receptor (beta chain) is drawn from a study of T-cell reconstitution after alpha-beta-depleted transplantation in children. There are a few counts of this clonotype. V lost 5 bases and J lost 2; bases outside the gene matches: 8. The V gene's germline CDR1 is LNHNV and CDR2 YYDKDF (reference sequence). The CDR3 loop spans 15 amino acids. Unique molecular identifiers featured in how the TCRbeta library was prepared. One entry per CDR3 protein, called by TCRdb with MiXCR from the PCR reads. The repertoire holds hundreds of thousands of distinct CDR3 sequences, with roughly 15% as singletons.

The specimen was PBMCs, mostly from graft donor cells, collected 360 days after TCRalphabeta/CD19-depleted stem cell transplant. The rearrangement uses TRBV15 and TRBJ2-7; 8 positions match TRBD1. This receptor was taken from a male patient younger than 18 who had a stem cell transplant for acute lymphoblastic leukemia, so the T cells may come from the graft donor. Here the CDR3 DNA reads TGTGCCACCAGCCGGTGGCCGGGACAGGCCTACGAGCAGTACTTC. It yields the protein CATSRWPGQAYEQYF.